The 27 T cell receptor beta chains in this list originate from one sample, sequenced in a study of memory CD4+ T cells and cytomegalovirus serostatus (dated by TCRdb to the late 2010s). The library was prepared using the immunoSEQ multiplex PCR assay. TCRdb re-hosts the immuneACCESS table, in-frame sequences only. Its copies lack some clones; in the studies checked, an unresolved V gene accounts for under half of them, and the cause for the rest is not known. This sample holds about 56,000 clones; 82% were observed only once. Around 0.43% of the sample belongs to the ten largest clones. A FACSAria II was used to sort memory CD4+ T cells, defined as single viable CD3+CD4+CD8-CD45RO+ cells. What was sequenced was memory CD4+ T cells from blood. The source is an adult in good health and CMV-seronegative.

The J gene is TRBJ1-1, the V gene TRBV4-3, with D unclear. CDR3 size: 13 residues. Trimming left V 4 bases short and J 5 bases short, with 11 bases between. Germline V gene lookup returns CDR1 LGHNA and CDR2 YSLEER. The CDR3 here is CASSRGGVTEAFF. The CDR3, as DNA: TGCGCCAGCAGCCGTGGTGGAGTTACTGAAGCTTTCTTT.

This clone appeared once. The chain uses TRBV7-3 and TRBJ2-5, with D perhaps being TRBD1 or TRBD2 (6 bases each). Per the germline V gene, CDR1 is SGHTA and CDR2 is FQGTGA. V lost 5 bases to trimming and J lost 5 bases, with 18 bases between them. The CDR3 length is 15 residues. The CDR3 here is CASSQNWGAGETQYF. CDR3 DNA sequence: TGTGCCAGCAGCCAAAACTGGGGGGCAGGGGAGACCCAGTACTTC.

This chain uses TRBV6-4 with TRBJ1-6; no clear D. Germline CDR1 is MRHNA and CDR2 is SNTAGT. With 6 bases removed from V and 0 bases from J, the gap between germline ends came to 9 bases. The CDR3 is 15 residues long. The CDR3 loop reads CASSQWSSYNSPLHF. CDR3 nucleotides: TGTGCCAGCAGCCAGTGGAGCTCCTATAATTCACCCCTCCACTTT.

V usage is TRBV5-1 and J usage is TRBJ2-3; D is ambiguous. Germline CDR1 SGHRS, CDR2 YFSETQ. This CDR3 has 12 amino acids. V gave up 5 bases and J gave up 6 bases, with 10 bases separating them. The CDR3 is CASSRSGDTQYF. For the CDR3, the DNA is TGCGCCAGCAGTAGGTCTGGGGATACGCAGTATTTT.

CDR3 in amino acids: CASSSENQYF. CDR3 bases: TGTGCCAGCAGTTCGGAAAACCAGTACTTC. The chain links TRBV2 to TRBJ2-5, with unresolved D. This CDR3 region has 10 residues. From germline, CDR1 is SNHLY and CDR2 FYNNEI. V was pared by 5 bases and J by 10 bases, with 8 bases between.

This sequence joins TRBV7-9 and TRBJ1-2; tentatively, D is TRBD1 (5 bases). Germline CDR1 is SEHNR and CDR2 is FQNEAQ (reference sequence). The ends were cut back, 4 bases at V and 3 bases at J, with 15 bases in the middle. This CDR3 contains 15 residues. The CDR3 here is CASSSQSGLDYGYTF. CDR3 nucleotide sequence: TGTGCCAGCAGCTCTCAGTCGGGGCTGGACTATGGCTACACCTTC.

This chain uses TRBV27 with TRBJ1-6; 8 nucleotides line up with TRBD1. Germline CDR1 is MNHEY and CDR2 is SMNVEV (reference sequence). The length of the CDR3 is 14 residues. Trimming removed 6 bases from V and 10 bases from J; junction bases left unmatched: 8. The DNA for the CDR3 is TGTGCCAGCAGAAGGGCAGGGGGCGAGTCACCCCTCCACTTT. Amino acids: CASRRAGGESPLHF.

The chain carries TRBV7-3 and TRBJ2-3; 9 bases are shared with TRBD2. The V segment lost 5 bases and the J segment 0 bases; nucleotides outside the gene matches: 9. From germline, CDR1 is SGHTA and CDR2 FQGTGA. The CDR3 length is 17 residues. This CDR3 is CASSPFAGGTSTDTQYF. CDR3 sequence (DNA): TGTGCCAGCAGCCCCTTCGCGGGGGGGACAAGCACAGATACGCAGTATTTT.

This clone was observed a single time. This rearrangement joins TRBV7-9 to TRBJ2-5, with a tentative D call TRBD2 (7 bases). V lost 7 bases, J lost 7 bases, and 22 bases lay in between. CDR1 is SEHNR and CDR2 is FQNEAQ in the germline V gene (reference sequence). CDR3 length: 15 amino acids. The CDR3 spells CASKEGGPYPGTQYF. The CDR3 DNA sequence: TGTGCCAGCAAAGAGGGGGGGCCCTACCCGGGGACCCAGTACTTC.

The V gene is TRBV18, the J gene TRBJ1-2, with 7 bases lining up with TRBD1. Germline V gene data show CDR1 as KGHSH and CDR2 as LQKENI. The CDR3 spans 13 residues. The trim removed 2 bases at V and 4 bases at J, leaving 1 base unmatched. The CDR3 sequence: CASSPGQAYGYTF. The DNA of the CDR3 is TGTGCCAGCTCACCAGGACAGGCCTATGGCTACACCTTC.

The gene calls are TRBV28 and TRBJ1-5; D not certain. The CDR3 loop spans 12 amino acids. V was shortened by 6 bases and J by 6 bases, with 9 bases between the two germline ends. Germline V gene data show CDR1 as MDHEN and CDR2 as SYDVKM. For the CDR3, the DNA is TGTGCCAGCAGCCTTCCTATTCAGCCCCAGCATTTT. Its protein product is CASSLPIQPQHF.

This clone appeared a few times. The gene calls are TRBV18 and TRBJ1-1, with D hard to call. There are 13 residues in the CDR3. CDR1 KGHSH and CDR2 LQKENI come from the germline V gene. V was cut by 2 bases and J by 4 bases, with 8 bases left in between. CDR3: CASSPEMGTEAFF. Here the CDR3 DNA reads TGTGCCAGCTCACCAGAGATGGGCACTGAAGCTTTCTTT.

The chain carries TRBV19 and TRBJ2-4; 8 bases are a match to TRBD1. The CDR3 contains 17 residues. J gave up 2 bases and V 4 bases, and 10 bases lay outside the gene matches. Germline V CDR1 and CDR2: LNHDA, SQIVND (reference sequence). The CDR3: CASSTSHRDRSKNIQYF. The CDR3 DNA sequence: TGTGCCAGTAGTACCAGTCACCGGGACAGGTCCAAAAACATTCAGTACTTC. The variable domain in full, with the rest retrieved from reference TRBV19 and TRBJ2-4, is DGGITQSPKYLFRKEGQNVTLSCEQNLNHDAMYWYRQDPGQGLRLIYYSQIVNDFQKGDIAEGYSVSREKKESFPLTVTSAQKNPTAFYLCASSTSHRDRSKNIQYFGAGTRLSVL.

The gene calls are TRBV5-4 and TRBJ2-1; 7 bases map to TRBD1. This CDR3 contains 15 residues. Germline V lookup: CDR1 SGHNT, CDR2 YYREEE (reference sequence). Trimming removed 2 bases from V and 15 bases from J; junction bases left unmatched: 17. The chain's CDR3 is CASSFFERGGAGLFF. DNA of the CDR3: TGTGCCAGCAGCTTCTTCGAAAGAGGGGGCGCGGGTTTGTTCTTC.

The chain is built from TRBV11-2 and TRBJ1-3; D ambiguous. Trimming shortened V by 4 bases and J by 2 bases, and 12 bases separated the two germline ends. From germline, CDR1 is SGHAT and CDR2 FQNNGV. The CDR3 runs to 15 residues. CDR3 residues: CASSSSGPPGNTIYF. The CDR3 DNA reads as TGTGCCAGCAGCTCCTCAGGCCCTCCTGGAAACACCATATATTTT.

The V and J genes are TRBV6-1 and TRBJ1-2; no reliable D call. CDR1 and CDR2 from the germline V gene are MNHNS and SASEGT. V was pared by 6 bases and J by 1 base, with 3 bases between. The CDR3 runs 11 residues. The CDR3: CASSNNYGYTF. The CDR3 nucleotides are TGTGCCAGCAGCAATAACTATGGCTACACCTTC.

This chain links TRBV7-9 with TRBJ1-6, with 8 bases identical to TRBD1. This CDR3 is built from 14 residues. V shed 5 bases, J shed 10 bases, and the junction held 7 bases outside the gene matches. Germline V gene data show CDR1 as SEHNR and CDR2 as FQNEAQ (reference sequence). The CDR3 region is CASSPGTGGSPLHF. The CDR3 DNA reads as TGTGCCAGCAGCCCTGGGACAGGAGGGTCACCCCTCCACTTT.

Remarks on this clone: Germline and junction disagree at one end, which may indicate a read error. The CDR3 DNA is TGTGCTAGCAGCTTAGTCCGACAGGCGAACACCGGGGAGCTGTTTTTT. It is translated as CASSLVRQANTGELFF. This chain uses TRBV7-7 with TRBJ2-2; D perhaps matches TRBD1 (6 bases). This CDR3 spans 16 amino acids. In germline, CDR1 is SSHAT, CDR2 FNYEAQ (reference sequence).

The V and J genes are TRBV2 and TRBJ1-4; weak D call: TRBD1 (5 bases). Germline CDR1 reads SNHLY; CDR2 reads FYNNEI. The CDR3 consists of 15 residues. Trimming pared 2 bases from V and 4 bases from J, leaving 11 bases between. The CDR3 reads CASSETGTHNEKLFF. The CDR3 DNA reads TGTGCCAGCAGTGAAACCGGGACCCATAATGAAAAACTGTTTTTT.

This clone was picked up a small number of times. The genes are TRBV29-1 and TRBJ1-3; D not certain. CDR3 length: 12 amino acids. Germline V gene lookup returns CDR1 SQVTM and CDR2 ANQGSEA. The V gene lost 2 bases and the J gene lost 4 bases, with 6 bases spanning the gap. The CDR3 reads CSVEKQGNTIYF. CDR3 DNA: TGCAGCGTTGAAAAACAGGGAAACACCATATATTTT.

V and J are TRBV9 and TRBJ2-7; D remains unclear. This CDR3 is built from 14 residues. V shed 4 bases and J shed 2 bases, with 13 bases lying between them. Germline CDR1 is SGDLS and CDR2 is YYNGEE. Written as DNA, the CDR3 is TGTGCCAGCAGCTTATACGACGGACCCTACGAGCAGTACTTC. This encodes CASSLYDGPYEQYF.

J is TRBJ2-3 and V is TRBV11-3, with D perhaps TRBD2 (6 bases). The CDR3 is made up of 15 amino acids. The germline V gene has CDR1 SGHNT and CDR2 YENEEA. The V gene lost 4 bases and the J gene lost 0 bases, with 11 bases spanning the gap. The CDR3 spells CASSSGSHSTDTQYF. CDR3 sequence (DNA): TGTGCCAGCAGCTCCGGGAGTCATAGCACAGATACGCAGTATTTT.

This chain joins TRBV28 and TRBJ1-2, with 7 bases lining up with TRBD1. CDR3 size: 15 residues. Trimming at V came to 1 base and at J to 6 bases, leaving 8 bases not matched to a gene. CDR1 is MDHEN and CDR2 is SYDVKM in the germline V gene. The CDR3 here is CASSLLSGRGNGYTF. CDR3 DNA: TGTGCCAGCAGTTTATTATCGGGCAGGGGGAATGGCTACACCTTC.

The rearrangement links TRBV10-3 to TRBJ2-7; TRBD1 aligns across 8 bases. Germline-derived CDR1 and CDR2 are ENHRY and SYGVKD. There are 14 residues in the CDR3. With V trimmed by 7 bases and J by 6 bases, 11 bases remained unmatched. The CDR3 sequence: CAIKSTGALSEQYF. The DNA of the CDR3 is TGTGCCATCAAGTCGACAGGGGCCCTTTCCGAGCAGTACTTC.

There are a few counts of this clone. The chain joins TRBV4-1 to TRBJ1-2; 9 bases are a match to TRBD1. The V and J ends lost 5 bases and 0 bases, in that order; junction bases with no gene match: 4. The CDR3 has 15 amino acids. Germline assignment: CDR1 MGHRA and CDR2 YSYEKL. The CDR3 reads CASSGQGKTNYGYTF. The DNA for the CDR3 is TGCGCCAGCAGCGGACAGGGGAAAACTAACTATGGCTACACCTTC.

The CDR3 loop reads CASSLEPTSTSGGAYEQYF. The CDR3, as DNA: TGCGCCAGCAGCTTGGAACCCACCAGCACTAGCGGGGGGGCTTACGAGCAGTACTTC. J is TRBJ2-7 and V is TRBV5-1; 13 bases are shared with TRBD2. This CDR3 has 19 residues. Trimming took 0 bases from V and 4 from J; bases not matched to a gene: 13. Germline CDR1 and CDR2: SGHRS and YFSETQ.

This clone occurred once. The rearrangement joins TRBV11-3 to TRBJ2-7; 7 nucleotides line up with TRBD1. Germline assignment: CDR1 SGHNT and CDR2 YENEEA. There are 14 residues in the CDR3. V lost 1 base, J lost 5 bases, and 5 bases stayed unmatched. Here the CDR3 reads CASSLGGTVNEQYF. CDR3 in DNA: TGTGCCAGCAGCTTAGGGGGGACAGTAAACGAGCAGTACTTC. The full variable domain, its missing parts supplied by reference TRBV11-3 and TRBJ2-7, is EAGVVQSPRYKIIEKKQPVAFWCNPISGHNTLYWYLQNLGQGPELLIRYENEEAVDDSQLPKDRFSAERLKGVDSTLKIQPAELGDSAVYLCASSLGGTVNEQYFGPGTRLTVT.